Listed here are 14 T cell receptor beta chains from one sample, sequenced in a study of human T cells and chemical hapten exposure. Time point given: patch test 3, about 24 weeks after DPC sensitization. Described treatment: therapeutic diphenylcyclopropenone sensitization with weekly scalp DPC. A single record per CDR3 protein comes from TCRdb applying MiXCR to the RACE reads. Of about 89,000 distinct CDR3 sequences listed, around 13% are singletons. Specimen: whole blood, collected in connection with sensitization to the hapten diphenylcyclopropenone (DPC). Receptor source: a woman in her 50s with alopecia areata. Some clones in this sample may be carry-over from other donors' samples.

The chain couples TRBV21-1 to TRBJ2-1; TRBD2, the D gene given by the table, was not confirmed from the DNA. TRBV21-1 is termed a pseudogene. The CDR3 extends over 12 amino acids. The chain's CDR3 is CASSKGRPEQFF. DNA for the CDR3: TGTGCCAGCAGCAAGGGTAGGCCCGAGCAGTTCTTC.

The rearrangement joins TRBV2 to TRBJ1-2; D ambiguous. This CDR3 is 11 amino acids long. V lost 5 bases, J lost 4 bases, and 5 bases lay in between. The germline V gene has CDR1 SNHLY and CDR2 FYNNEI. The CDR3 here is CASSYSYGYTF. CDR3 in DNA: TGTGCCAGCAGTTACAGCTATGGCTACACCTTC.

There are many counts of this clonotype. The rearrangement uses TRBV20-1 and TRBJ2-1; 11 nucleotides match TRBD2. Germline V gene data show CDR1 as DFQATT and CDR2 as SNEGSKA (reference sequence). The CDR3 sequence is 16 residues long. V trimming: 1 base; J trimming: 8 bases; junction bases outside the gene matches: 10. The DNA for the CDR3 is TGCAGTGCTAGAGTCGTGAGACTAGCGGGATTCTATGAGCAGTTCTTC. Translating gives CSARVVRLAGFYEQFF.

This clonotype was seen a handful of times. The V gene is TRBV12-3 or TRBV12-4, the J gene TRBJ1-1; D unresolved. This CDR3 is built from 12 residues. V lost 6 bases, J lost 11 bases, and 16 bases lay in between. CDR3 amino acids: CASREDPSAAFF. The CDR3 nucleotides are TGTGCCAGCAGGGAAGACCCCTCGGCGGCTTTCTTT.

CDR3 amino acids: CASSTLTGVATNEKLFF. The CDR3 DNA sequence: TGTGCCAGCAGTACTCTCACAGGGGTTGCAACTAATGAAAAACTGTTTTTT. The V gene is TRBV27, the J gene TRBJ1-4; 7 nucleotides align to TRBD1. The CDR3 is 17 amino acids. The trim removed 5 bases at V and 0 bases at J, leaving 9 bases unmatched. Germline V gene lookup returns CDR1 MNHEY and CDR2 SMNVEV (reference sequence).

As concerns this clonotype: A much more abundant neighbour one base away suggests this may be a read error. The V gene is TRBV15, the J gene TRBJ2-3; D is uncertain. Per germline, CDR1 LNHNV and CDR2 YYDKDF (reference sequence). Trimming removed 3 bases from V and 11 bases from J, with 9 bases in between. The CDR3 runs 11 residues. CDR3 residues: CATSSGIMQYF. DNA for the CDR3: TGTGCCACCAGCAGCGGCATTATGCAGTATTTT.

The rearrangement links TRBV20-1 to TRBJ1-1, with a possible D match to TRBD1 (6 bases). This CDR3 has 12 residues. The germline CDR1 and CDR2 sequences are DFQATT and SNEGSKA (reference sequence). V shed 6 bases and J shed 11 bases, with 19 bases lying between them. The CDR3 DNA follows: TGCAGTGCCTCCGGGACACTAAGGGTGGCTTTCTTT. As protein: CSASGTLRVAFF.

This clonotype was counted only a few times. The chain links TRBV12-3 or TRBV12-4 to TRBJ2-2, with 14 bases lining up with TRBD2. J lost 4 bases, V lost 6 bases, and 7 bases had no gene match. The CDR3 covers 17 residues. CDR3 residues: CASSRGLAGEGTGELFF. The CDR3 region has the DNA TGTGCCAGCAGCCGGGGACTAGCGGGAGAAGGCACCGGGGAGCTGTTTTTT.

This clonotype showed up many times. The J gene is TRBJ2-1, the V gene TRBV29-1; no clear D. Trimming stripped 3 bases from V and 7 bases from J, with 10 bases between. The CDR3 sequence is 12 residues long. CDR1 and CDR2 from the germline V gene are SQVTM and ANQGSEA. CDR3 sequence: CSVDIVENEQFF. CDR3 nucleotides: TGCAGCGTTGATATTGTGGAAAATGAGCAGTTCTTC.

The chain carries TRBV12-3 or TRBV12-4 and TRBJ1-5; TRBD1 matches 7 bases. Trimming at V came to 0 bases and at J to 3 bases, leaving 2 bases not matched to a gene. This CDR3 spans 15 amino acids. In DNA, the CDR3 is TGTGCCAGCAGTTTAGCAGGGGGCCTCAATCAGCCCCAGCATTTT. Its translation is CASSLAGGLNQPQHF.

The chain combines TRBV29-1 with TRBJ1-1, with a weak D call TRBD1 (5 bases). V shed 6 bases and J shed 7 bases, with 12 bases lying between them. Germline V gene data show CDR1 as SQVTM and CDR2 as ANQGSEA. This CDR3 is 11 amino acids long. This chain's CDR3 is CSVGPGLEAFF. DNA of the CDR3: TGCAGCGTCGGTCCGGGACTTGAAGCTTTCTTT.

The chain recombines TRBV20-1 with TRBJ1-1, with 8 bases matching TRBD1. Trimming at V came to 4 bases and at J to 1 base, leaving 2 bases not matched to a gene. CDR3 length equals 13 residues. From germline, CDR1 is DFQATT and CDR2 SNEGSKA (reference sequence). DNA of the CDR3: TGCAGTGCTAATACAGGGGGGAACACTGAAGCTTTCTTT. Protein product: CSANTGGNTEAFF.

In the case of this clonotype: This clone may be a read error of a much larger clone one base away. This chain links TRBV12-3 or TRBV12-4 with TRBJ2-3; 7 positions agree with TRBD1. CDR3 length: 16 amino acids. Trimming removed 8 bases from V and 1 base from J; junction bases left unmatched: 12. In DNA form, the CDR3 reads TGTGCCAGCGGTCGACAGGGAACTTGGGGCACAGATACGCAGTATTTT. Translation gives CASGRQGTWGTDTQYF.

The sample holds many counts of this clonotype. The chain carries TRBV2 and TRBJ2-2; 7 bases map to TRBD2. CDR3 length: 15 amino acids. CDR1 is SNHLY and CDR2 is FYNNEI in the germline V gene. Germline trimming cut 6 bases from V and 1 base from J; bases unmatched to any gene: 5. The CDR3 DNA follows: TGTGCCAGCAGAGGAGCGGGGTTGAACACCGGGGAGCTGTTTTTT. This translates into CASRGAGLNTGELFF.